The T cell receptor beta chain under discussion was sequenced for a study of blood T cell repertoires in COVID-19. At the level of the study: COVID-19 samples from acute and convalescent phases originated in the United States, Italy and Spain. From T cells, B-cell-depleted T cells, or PBMCs came the material, which was cDNA or gDNA.

Trimming left V 0 bases short and J 1 base short, with 10 bases between. The CDR3 extends over 15 amino acids. Germline V gene data show CDR1 as SGHKS and CDR2 as YYEKEE (reference sequence). In the original workflow: From reference gene primer amplification, estimates of nucleated cell counts were derived. Clones were read by immunoSEQ multiplex PCR, and TCRdb kept only the in-frame ones, dropping some. That table gives V, J and clone size, and the DNA gave D and trimming. The sample lists 190,000 or so clones, 80% to 85% occurring once. Enrollment of patients from Seattle took place during active infection, with longitudinal follow-up.

The TCR originated in a woman aged 80 or older with COVID-19, enrolled during active disease. The chain combines TRBV5-5 with TRBJ2-5; tentatively, D is TRBD1 (6 bases). Input material: peripheral blood. CDR3 nucleotides: TGTGCCAGCAGCTTGGGCCAGGGGATCCAAGAGACCCAGTACTTC. It encodes CASSLGQGIQETQYF.